The rows below give T cell receptor beta chains drawn from one sample of a study of blood T cells in healthy people across ages. A single record per CDR3 protein comes from TCRdb applying MiXCR to the 5' RACE reads. The profile shows more than 900,000 distinct CDR3 sequences, almost 25% of them singletons. The same sample was also used in a study of T cells of mothers and their children.

Material for sequencing was blood. The receptors come from a girl aged 2-15 years in good health. CDR3s include the opening cysteine and the closing phenylalanine or tryptophan. The D gene is left open where the match is weak. The listing skips clone size in some rows; elsewhere it reads once, few, many or a size class.

J | V | D | size | DNA | CDR3
TRBJ1-5 | TRBV12-3/TRBV12-4 | TRBD1 | . | TGTGCCAGCAGTTTGACGGTTCAGGGGGGTCAGCCCCAGCATTTT | CASSLTVQGGQPQHF
TRBJ2-7 | TRBV20-1 | . | . | TGCAGTGCTAGTGTGAATACAGGGATATACGAGCAGTACTTC | CSASVNTGIYEQYF
TRBJ1-4 | TRBV7-8 | . | . | TGTGCCAGCAGCCTACCATCGGCGGAAAAACTGTTTTTT | CASSLPSAEKLFF
TRBJ2-7 | TRBV2 | . | few | TGTGCCAGCAGTGTGGGTGACTCCGTCGAGCAGTACTTC | CASSVGDSVEQYF
TRBJ2-6 | TRBV27 | . | few | TGTGCCAGCAGTGAAGGGTTTGGGGCCAACGTCCTGACTTTC | CASSEGFGANVLTF
TRBJ1-1 | TRBV7-9 | . | . | TGTGCCAGCAGCTTAGCGCAGGAGTTAGGGGGCACTGAAGCTTTCTTT | CASSLAQELGGTEAFF
TRBJ1-4 | TRBV15 | TRBD1 | . | TGTGCCACCAGCGAGGGGGCGAGTACAACTAATGAAAAACTGTTTTTT | CATSEGASTTNEKLFF
TRBJ2-5 | TRBV13 | . | few | TGTGCCAGCAGCGTGGGCAACGAGGCCCAGTACTTC | CASSVGNEAQYF
TRBJ1-4 | TRBV4-2 | TRBD1 | . | TGTGCCAGCAGCCAAGGTGCAGGGGGCCTTAGTGAAAAACTGTTTTTT | CASSQGAGGLSEKLFF
TRBJ2-7 | TRBV29-1 | . | . | TGCAGCGTTGTCCTGGCCTTGAGGGGCGAGCAGTACTTC | CSVVLALRGEQYF
TRBJ2-6 | TRBV24-1 | TRBD2 | few | TGTGCCACCAGTAGCGGGGGCGAGGCTGGGGCCAACGTCCTGACTTTC | CATSSGGEAGANVLTF
TRBJ1-4 | TRBV11-1 | TRBD1 | . | TGTGCCAGCAGCCCTACAGGGGATGGTGAAAAACTGTTTTTT | CASSPTGDGEKLFF
TRBJ1-4 | TRBV25-1 | TRBD1 | . | TGTGCCAGCAGTGAATCGACAGGGGGAGGAGAAAAACTGTTTTTT | CASSESTGGGEKLFF
TRBJ2-7 | TRBV11-2 | . | few | TGTGCCAGCAGCCCCTTTCGGGGACCAGGGGTAAAAAACTTCTACGAGCAGTACTTC | CASSPFRGPGVKNFYEQYF